These T cell receptor beta chains were read from a single sample in a study of blood T cell repertoires in COVID-19. Profiling relied on immunoSEQ multiplex PCR, and the TCRdb table lists in-frame clones only, not all of them. This sample has hundreds of thousands of clones, with about 80% found just once. Material for sequencing was peripheral blood. These receptors were collected from a woman aged 80 or older with acute or convalescent COVID-19. CDR3s include the opening cysteine and the closing phenylalanine or tryptophan. D genes are given only for firm matches. Clone size is given for some rows only: seen once, a few or many times, or a class if the clone is expanded.

abundance	d_gene	v_gene	j_gene	CDR3nt	CDR3aa
-	-	TRBV4-1	TRBJ2-7	TGCGCCAGCAGCCAAGCCCCACTTGGGGGGAGCCGCTACGAGCAGTACTTC	CASSQAPLGGSRYEQYF
few	-	TRBV6-5	TRBJ2-1	TGTGCCAGCATTTCTACCCTCCATGAGCAGTTCTTC	CASISTLHEQFF
-	-	TRBV18	TRBJ1-2	TGTGCCAGCTCACCGGTAGGACAGCAAACTAACTATGGCTACACCTTC	CASSPVGQQTNYGYTF
-	TRBD2	TRBV5-1	TRBJ2-1	TGCGCCAGCAGCGTCCGGACTAGCGGGGGAGGCGATGAGCAGTTCTTC	CASSVRTSGGGDEQFF
-	-	TRBV9	TRBJ2-7	TGTGCCAGCAGCGCCCGAGAATACCCCTACGAGCAGTACTTC	CASSAREYPYEQYF
-	-	TRBV19	TRBJ2-7	TGTGCCAGTAGTCTCCAGGGGGGCCCCTACGAGCAGTACTTC	CASSLQGGPYEQYF
-	TRBD1	TRBV4-2	TRBJ1-5	TGTGCCAGCAGCCTGACAGGGCCCAATCAGCCCCAGCATTTT	CASSLTGPNQPQHF
-	-	TRBV29-1	TRBJ2-7	TGCAGCGTTGGCTACGCACAGGGAGGGACAGGGCAGTACTTC	CSVGYAQGGTGQYF
-	-	TRBV6-1	TRBJ1-1	TGTGCCAGCAGTGAAAGGCCCAATCTGATGACCGACAGCTTT	CASSERPNLMTDSF
-	-	TRBV5-1	TRBJ2-7	TGCGCCAGCAGCTTGGATGGGCGGGAACCCTACGAGCAGTACTTC	CASSLDGREPYEQYF
few	-	TRBV27	TRBJ1-5	TGTGCCAGCAGTTTCCTAGGGGCGTGGGGCAATCAGCCCCAGCATTTT	CASSFLGAWGNQPQHF
-	TRBD1	TRBV5-1	TRBJ1-3	TGCGCCAGCAGCTCGGGGACAGATTCTGGAAACACCATATATTTT	CASSSGTDSGNTIYF
-	TRBD2	TRBV6-6	TRBJ2-3	TGTGCCAGCAGCCGCGGGGGTGTTGCAGATACGCAGTATTTT	CASSRGGVADTQYF
-	-	TRBV7-8	TRBJ1-2	TGTGCCAGCAGCCCGTGGACAGAGAACTATGGCTACACCTTC	CASSPWTENYGYTF
-	TRBD1	TRBV6-5	TRBJ1-2	TGTGCCAGCACCATGAGACAGGGGAGAGGCTACACCTTC	CASTMRQGRGYTF
-	TRBD2	TRBV15	TRBJ2-5	TGTGCCACCAGCGGAGGGACTAGCTCCCACCAAGAGACCCAGTACTTC	CATSGGTSSHQETQYF
-	-	TRBV4-1	TRBJ1-3	TGCGCCAGCAGCCGAGATCAGGAATCCGCAAGGTCTGGAAACACCATATATTTT	CASSRDQESARSGNTIYF
-	TRBD1	TRBV24-1	TRBJ2-5	TGTGCCACCCAGGGACAGTCTTGGACCCAGTACTTC	CATQGQSWTQYF
-	-	TRBV2	TRBJ2-5	TGTGCCAGCAGTGACGATCTAGTTAAAGAGACCCAGTACTTC	CASSDDLVKETQYF
-	TRBD1	TRBV4-2	TRBJ2-7	TGTGCCAGCAGCACCTCGGACAGGACGGCCTACGAGCAGTACTTC	CASSTSDRTAYEQYF
-	TRBD2	TRBV28	TRBJ2-5	TGTGCCAGCAGTGCGGGAGCGGGAGGTCAAGAGACCCAGTACTTC	CASSAGAGGQETQYF
few	-	TRBV2	TRBJ1-5	TGTGCCAGCAGCCCAAGTGTGGGGGGTTGGGAGCCCCAGCATTTT	CASSPSVGGWEPQHF
-	TRBD1	TRBV19	TRBJ1-6	TGTGCCAGTAGTGACCGGGACAGGGCTTCACCCCTCCACTTT	CASSDRDRASPLHF
-	TRBD1	TRBV20-1	TRBJ1-6	TGCAGTGCTAGTCGGGGACAGTATAATTCACCCCTCCACTTT	CSASRGQYNSPLHF
once	TRBD2	TRBV29-1	TRBJ2-3	TGCAGCGTATCTAGCGGGGGCACAGATACGCAGTATTTT	CSVSSGGTDTQYF
-	TRBD1	TRBV6-5	TRBJ1-1	TGTGCCAGCAGAGCACAGGGGGCGGGAACTGAAGCTTTCTTT	CASRAQGAGTEAFF
-	TRBD1	TRBV9	TRBJ1-4	TGTGCCAGCAGCGCCGACAGGGCGTCTAATGAAAAACTGTTTTTT	CASSADRASNEKLFF
-	-	TRBV24-1	TRBJ1-2	TGTGCCACCAGTGTCGGGAGGGGCAGTGGCTACACCTTC	CATSVGRGSGYTF